This note documents a single T cell receptor beta chain sequence. The antigen remains unidentified. Generated by immunoSEQ multiplex PCR, the TCRdb table keeps only in-frame clones and is missing some. In the table there are roughly 2 million clones, 90% to 95% of which are singletons. These data come from a study of shared clonotypes between healthy human individuals. V was clipped by 3 bases and J by 1 base; unmatched bases: 2. Germline lookup yields CDR1 SGHDT and CDR2 YYEEEE. This CDR3 is built from 15 residues. Study-level results: Shared clonotypes across all four donors exceeded non-shared ones in generation probability.

The material sequenced was naive CD4+ T cells sorted from blood. Specified subset: CD45RA+ positively selected. This chain connects TRBV5-6 to TRBJ2-3; 10 bases are shared with TRBD1. This sequence originates from a young man in good health. CDR3 coding DNA: TGTGCCAGCAGCTCCGGGACAGGGGGCACAGATACGCAGTATTTT. Its translation is CASSSGTGGTDTQYF.